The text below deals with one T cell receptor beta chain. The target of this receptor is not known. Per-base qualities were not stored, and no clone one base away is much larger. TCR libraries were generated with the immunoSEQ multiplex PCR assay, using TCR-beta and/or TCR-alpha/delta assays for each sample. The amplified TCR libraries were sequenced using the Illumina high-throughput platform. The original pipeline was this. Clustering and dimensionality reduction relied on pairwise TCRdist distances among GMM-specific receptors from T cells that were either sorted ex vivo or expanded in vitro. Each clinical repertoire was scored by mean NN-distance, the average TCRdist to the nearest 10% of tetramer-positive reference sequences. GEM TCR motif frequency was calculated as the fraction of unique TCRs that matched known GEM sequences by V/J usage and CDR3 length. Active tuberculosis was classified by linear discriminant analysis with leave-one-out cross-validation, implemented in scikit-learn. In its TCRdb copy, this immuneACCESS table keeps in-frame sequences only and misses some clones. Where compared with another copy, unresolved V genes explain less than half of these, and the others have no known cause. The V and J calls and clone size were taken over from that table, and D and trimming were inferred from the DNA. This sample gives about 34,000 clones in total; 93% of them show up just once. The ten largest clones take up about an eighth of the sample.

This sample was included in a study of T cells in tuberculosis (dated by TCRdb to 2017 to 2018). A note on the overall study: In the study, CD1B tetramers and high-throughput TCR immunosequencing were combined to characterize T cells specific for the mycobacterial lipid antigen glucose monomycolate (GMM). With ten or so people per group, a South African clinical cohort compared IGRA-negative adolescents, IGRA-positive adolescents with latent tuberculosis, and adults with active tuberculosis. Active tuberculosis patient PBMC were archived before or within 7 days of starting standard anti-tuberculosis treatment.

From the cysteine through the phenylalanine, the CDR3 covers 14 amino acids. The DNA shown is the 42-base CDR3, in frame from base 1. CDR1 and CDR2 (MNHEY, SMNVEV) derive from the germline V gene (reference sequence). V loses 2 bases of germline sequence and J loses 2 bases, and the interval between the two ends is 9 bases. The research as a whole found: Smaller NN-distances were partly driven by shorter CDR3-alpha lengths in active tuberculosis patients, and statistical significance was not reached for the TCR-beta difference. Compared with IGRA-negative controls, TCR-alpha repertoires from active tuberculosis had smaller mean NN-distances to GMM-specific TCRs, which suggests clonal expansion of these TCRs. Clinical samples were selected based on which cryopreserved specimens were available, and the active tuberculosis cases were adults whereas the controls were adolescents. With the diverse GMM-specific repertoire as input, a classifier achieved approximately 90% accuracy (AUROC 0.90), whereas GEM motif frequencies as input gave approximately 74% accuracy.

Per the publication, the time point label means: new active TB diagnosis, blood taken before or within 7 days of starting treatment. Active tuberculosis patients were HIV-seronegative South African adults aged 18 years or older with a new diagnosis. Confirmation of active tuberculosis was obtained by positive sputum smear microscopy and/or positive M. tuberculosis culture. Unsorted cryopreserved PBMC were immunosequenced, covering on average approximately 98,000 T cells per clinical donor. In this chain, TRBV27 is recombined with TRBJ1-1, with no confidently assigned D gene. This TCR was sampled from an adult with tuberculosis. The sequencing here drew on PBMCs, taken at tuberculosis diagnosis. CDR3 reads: CASSLRSFNTEAFF. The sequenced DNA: TGTGCCAGCAGTTTACGGTCCTTCAACACTGAAGCTTTCTTT.